These 8 T cell receptor beta chains came from one sample sequenced in a study of blood T cell repertoires in COVID-19. Produced via immunoSEQ multiplex PCR; TCRdb's table is partial and in-frame only. The table has more than 75,000 clones, 70% to 90% seen once. Sequenced material: peripheral blood. Source of these receptors: a woman in her 70s with acute or convalescent COVID-19.

This clone was observed a handful of times. In DNA, the CDR3 is TGTGCCAGCAGCAAAGGGGAGGGAAGGGCCCCAACTAATGAAAAACTGTTTTTT. As protein: CASSKGEGRAPTNEKLFF. This chain joins TRBV21-1 and TRBJ1-4. TRBV21-1 is tagged as a pseudogene. The length of the CDR3 is 18 residues.

CDR3 loop: CASSFLAGTTGELFF. DNA for the CDR3: TGCGCCAGCAGCTTCCTAGCGGGAACAACCGGGGAGCTGTTTTTT. The gene calls are TRBV5-1 and TRBJ2-2; 9 bases agree with TRBD2. CDR1 is SGHRS and CDR2 is YFSETQ in the germline V gene. Germline trimming cut 2 bases from V and 5 bases from J; bases unmatched to any gene: 4. The CDR3 sequence is 15 residues long.

This chain uses TRBV15 with TRBJ2-3, with 8 bases fitting TRBD2. CDR1 is LNHNV and CDR2 is YYDKDF in the germline V gene (reference sequence). The CDR3 contains 14 residues. V was clipped by 5 bases and J by 3 bases; unmatched bases: 4. This CDR3 reads CATSRGGATDTQYF. CDR3 coding DNA: TGTGCCACCAGCCGGGGGGGAGCGACAGATACGCAGTATTTT.

This clone was picked up many times. The chain links TRBV11-3 to TRBJ2-1; TRBD1 is a possible D gene (5 bases). This CDR3 region has 13 residues. Looked up from germline, CDR1 is SGHNT and CDR2 is YENEEA. V lost 5 bases, J lost 6 bases, and 11 bases lay in between. The CDR3 nucleotides read TGTGCCAGCAGCACGACAGCTACCAATGAGCAGTTCTTC. As protein: CASSTTATNEQFF.

The chain has TRBV6-5 and TRBJ2-5, with D tentatively TRBD2 (5 bases). Trimming stripped 6 bases from V and 1 base from J, with 6 bases between. CDR1 and CDR2 from the germline V gene are MNHEY and SVGAGI. This CDR3 has 12 residues. The CDR3 sequence is CASSRGQETQYF. The CDR3 coding sequence is TGTGCCAGCAGCCGGGGCCAAGAGACCCAGTACTTC.

The chain couples TRBV19 to TRBJ2-5, with D unclear. CDR1 is LNHDA, CDR2 SQIVND, per germline (reference sequence). Trimming left V 3 bases short and J 5 bases short, with 10 bases between. The CDR3 is 13 amino acids. The CDR3 nucleotides read TGTGCCAGTAGTATTTCTAGTAGTGAGACCCAGTACTTC. This encodes CASSISSSETQYF. The full variable domain, its missing parts supplied by reference TRBV19 and TRBJ2-5, is DGGITQSPKYLFRKEGQNVTLSCEQNLNHDAMYWYRQDPGQGLRLIYYSQIVNDFQKGDIAEGYSVSREKKESFPLTVTSAQKNPTAFYLCASSISSSETQYFGPGTRLLVL.

On this clone: The same CDR3 is also encoded by other DNA sequences in this sample. The chain carries TRBV11-2 and TRBJ2-5, with D possibly TRBD1 on 7 matching bases. Trimming stripped 7 bases from V and 8 bases from J, with 14 bases between. Germline values: CDR1 SGHAT, CDR2 FQNNGV. The CDR3 is 12 residues long. The CDR3 region has the DNA TGTGCCAGCATGGAGGGGGCGGGCACCCAGTACTTC. It is translated as CASMEGAGTQYF.

V gene TRBV3-1 (or the pseudogene TRBV3-2) combines with J gene TRBJ1-5; D not resolved. Germline lookup yields CDR1 LGHDT and CDR2 YNNKEL (reference sequence). This CDR3 contains 17 residues. V lost 0 bases, J lost 5 bases, and 17 bases lay in between. CDR3 DNA: TGTGCCAGCAGCCAAGATCCAGACGGACGGAGGGATCAGCCCCAGCATTTT. Its translation is CASSQDPDGRRDQPQHF.